Listed below are T cell receptor beta chains from one sample, sequenced in a study of vaccination and CD4 T cells after COVID-19. From the PCR reads, TCRdb called clonotypes with MiXCR, one entry per CDR3 protein. The table includes about 15,000 distinct CDR3 sequences, about half detected once. For these receptors, no antigen is known. Sequencing used CD4+ T cells from blood, cultured in vitro, obtained before SARS-CoV-2 vaccination. The origin of the receptors is a human donor who had recovered from COVID-19. The CDR3 runs from the conserved cysteine through the conserved F or W. Fields, in order: V gene, D gene, J gene, CDR3 protein. A D gene is named only where the DNA matches it firmly.

TRBV6-2/TRBV6-3	TRBD2	TRBJ2-3	CASSLSGRETDTQYF
TRBV20-1	.	TRBJ2-6	CSARDSTSGANVLTF
TRBV5-6	.	TRBJ1-1	CASTWRTEAFF
TRBV7-3	TRBD2	TRBJ2-7	CASSPGLAGVSEQYF
TRBV15	.	TRBJ2-3	CATSRTRSTDTQYF
TRBV7-9	TRBD1	TRBJ1-6	CASSPLQGNNSPLHF
TRBV28	TRBD2	TRBJ2-7	CASSLPGLAGEIVSRYEQYF
TRBV20-1	.	TRBJ1-1	CSAREQSQGTEAFF
TRBV7-8	.	TRBJ2-1	CASSLVGGEYNEQFF
TRBV30	.	TRBJ1-2	CAWSPGLINYGYTF
TRBV20-1	TRBD1	TRBJ2-2	CSAKTGGGTGELFF
TRBV20-1	.	TRBJ1-4	CSARDSRGFEKLFF
TRBV7-8	.	TRBJ2-2	CASSLAFTGGTGELFF
TRBV6-1	TRBD1	TRBJ2-7	CASSIQGSAHYEQYF
TRBV20-1	TRBD1	TRBJ1-5	CSARDGQDPPQAQHF
TRBV10-1	TRBD1	TRBJ2-7	CASSESGTGGEQYF
TRBV20-1	.	TRBJ2-5	CSARVPSQETQYF
TRBV7-8	.	TRBJ1-5	CAGSLWTLSNQPQHF
TRBV5-1	.	TRBJ2-2	CASSQGQNTGELFF
TRBV20-1	.	TRBJ1-2	CSAREGEGGYTF
TRBV20-1	.	TRBJ2-1	CSATETADNEQFF
TRBV6-5	.	TRBJ2-5	CASSFRGAIGETQYF
TRBV20-1	.	TRBJ1-1	CSAHPLNTEAFF
TRBV6-4	.	TRBJ2-1	CASSDSAGSYNEQFF
TRBV28	.	TRBJ2-7	CASSSPGPNYEQYF